This record covers a single T cell receptor (beta chain). Its antigen remains unknown. Assay: immunoSEQ multiplex PCR; the TCRdb copy retains only in-frame clones and omits some. This sample carries over 40,000 clones, around 79% of them seen once, and the ten largest clones take 0.79%. Single viable CD3+CD4+CD8-CD45RO+ cells were sorted as the memory CD4+ T cells. Positive selection with CD4 microbeads enriched total CD4+ T cells. The CDR3 sequence is 12 residues long. Germline V CDR1 and CDR2: MDHEN, SYDVKM. The V and J ends lost 6 bases and 8 bases respectively, with 13 bases between them. This record belongs to a study of memory CD4+ T cells and cytomegalovirus serostatus. Background on the study: This sample comes from healthy Belgian adults, 8 to 10 CMV seropositive, 24 seronegative. General observations from the study: The CMV-associated TCR signature appears largely within the CD4+ memory repertoire.

The TCR sequence derives from an adult in good health and CMV-seronegative. Sequenced sample: memory CD4+ T cells from blood. The chain carries TRBV28 and TRBJ1-1; D unclear. The CDR3 loop is CASRSALREAFF. The CDR3 DNA follows: TGTGCCAGCAGGTCTGCACTCAGAGAAGCTTTCTTT.